The T cell receptor (beta chain) described here comes from a study of blood T cell repertoires in COVID-19. Study information: PBMCs, B-cell-depleted T cells, or T cells were the source of the cDNA or gDNA that made up the material.

Sequencing used immunoSEQ multiplex PCR; TCRdb keeps in-frame clones, though not all of them. The sample shows 150,000 to 200,000 clones, approximately 85% of them seen only once. The CDR3 loop spans 15 amino acids. Per germline, CDR1 ENHRY and CDR2 SYGVKD. Trimming cost V 0 bases and J 9 bases; bases outside gene matches: 8. Sequencing was carried out using PBMCs or T cells enriched from blood (not recorded which). This chain uses TRBV10-3 with TRBJ1-2, with 9 bases aligning to TRBD1. This TCR was recovered from a woman between 18 and 30 years old who had recovered from COVID-19. The CDR3, as DNA: TGTGCCATCAGTGAGTCCTGGGGACAGGGCTTTCGCTACACCTTC. Protein product: CAISESWGQGFRYTF.